Each of the 27 T cell receptor beta chains below was sequenced from the same sample in a study of breast tumors, draining lymph nodes, adjacent tissues. TCRdb called the multiplex PCR reads again in MiXCR, with one record for every CDR3 protein. The table lists 20,000 to 25,000 distinct CDR3 sequences, approximately 31% of them singletons. The material sequenced was breast tumor tissue. These receptors were taken from a female donor with breast cancer. Some clones in this sample may be carry-over from other donors' samples.

The rearrangement links TRBV7-8 to TRBJ1-5; possibly TRBD1 for D (6 bases). Germline CDR1 is SGHVS and CDR2 is FQNEAQ. The V gene lost 5 bases and the J gene lost 3 bases, with 8 bases spanning the gap. The CDR3 is 13 amino acids. CDR3 sequence reads: CASSGQSNQPQHF. CDR3 nucleotides: TGTGCCAGCAGCGGACAGTCCAATCAGCCCCAGCATTTT.

The sample holds a few counts of this clonotype. A clone one base away is much larger, so this may be a read error. The V call is TRBV6-5, the J call TRBJ2-7; 10 positions agree with TRBD1. Germline V gene lookup returns CDR1 MNHEY and CDR2 SVGAGI. The CDR3 consists of 16 residues. CDR3 residues: CASNYTGTGDYYEQYF. CDR3 DNA: TGTGCCAGCAATTACACCGGGACAGGGGATTACTACGAGCAGTACTTC.

This clonotype was seen at least ten times. The CDR3 protein is CASNRDYGQPQHF. The CDR3 DNA follows: TGTGCCAGCAACAGGGATTATGGTCAGCCCCAGCATTTT. This chain uses TRBV6-5 with TRBJ1-5; D may be TRBD1 (6 bases). The CDR3 is 13 residues long. The germline CDR1 and CDR2 sequences are MNHEY and SVGAGI. With 7 bases removed from V and 6 bases from J, the gap between germline ends came to 13 bases.

This clonotype has ten or more counts. V gene TRBV20-1 combines with J gene TRBJ2-1, with 7 bases that match TRBD2. Trimming removed 3 bases from V and 2 bases from J; junction bases left unmatched: 7. Germline V gives CDR1 DFQATT, CDR2 SNEGSKA (reference sequence). The CDR3 is made up of 15 amino acids. CDR3 DNA sequence: TGCAGTGCTAGCAAAGGGGACTACGCCTACAATGAGCAGTTCTTC. Translating it yields CSASKGDYAYNEQFF.

This clonotype was seen many times. The chain has TRBV20-1 and TRBJ2-1; 7 nucleotides agree with TRBD2. The CDR3 contains 15 residues. V lost 5 bases, J lost 8 bases, and 15 bases stayed unmatched. Germline CDR1 DFQATT, CDR2 SNEGSKA (reference sequence). CDR3 sequence (DNA): TGCAGTGCTCCGATAATGGCGGGAGCTACGGATGAGCAGTTCTTC. Its translation: CSAPIMAGATDEQFF.

There are many counts of this clonotype. The V gene is TRBV6-2 or TRBV6-3, the J gene TRBJ2-2; D might be TRBD1 or TRBD2, each matching 6 bases. With 2 bases removed from V and 4 bases from J, the gap between germline ends came to 17 bases. The CDR3 has 17 residues. CDR1 MNHEY and CDR2 SVGEGT come from the germline V gene. The DNA for the CDR3 is TGTGCCAGCAGTTACGGGGGGCACTGGGATCCCACCGGGGAGCTGTTTTTT. It yields the protein CASSYGGHWDPTGELFF.

This clonotype is classed as large. The gene calls are TRBV7-9 and TRBJ2-2; TRBD2 matches 7 bases. Germline V gene sequence: CDR1 SEHNR, CDR2 FQNEAQ (reference sequence). The CDR3 consists of 20 residues. Germline trimming cut 7 bases from V and 2 bases from J; bases unmatched to any gene: 22. The CDR3 protein is CASTITNAPSGVSNTGELFF. DNA of the CDR3: TGTGCCAGCACCATCACCAACGCGCCTAGCGGAGTCTCAAACACCGGGGAGCTGTTTTTT.

This clonotype occurred many times. This chain joins TRBV4-2 and TRBJ2-7, with 8 bases that match TRBD1. The CDR3 consists of 13 residues. Germline V lookup: CDR1 LGHNA, CDR2 YNFKEQ. V lost 4 bases, J lost 4 bases, and 3 bases stayed unmatched. The CDR3 region has the DNA TGTGCCAGCAGCCCCCAGGGGGCTTACGAGCAGTACTTC. Protein sequence: CASSPQGAYEQYF.

This clonotype was detected many times. This sequence joins TRBV20-1 and TRBJ2-7; D unclear. The CDR3 is 13 amino acids. CDR1 is DFQATT, CDR2 SNEGSKA, per germline (reference sequence). Trimming stripped 1 base from V and 0 bases from J, with 7 bases between. As DNA, the CDR3 is TGCAGTGCTAGAGCGGATAGCTCCTACGAGCAGTACTTC. Translated: CSARADSSYEQYF.

Concerning this clonotype: This may stem from a read error, because a much larger clone lies one nucleotide away. This sequence joins TRBV25-1 and TRBJ2-3; D is unclear. Trimming removed 5 bases from V and 9 bases from J, with 15 bases in between. The CDR3 totals 13 residues. Germline loops: CDR1 MGHDK, CDR2 SYGVNS. CDR3 in amino acids: CASSTPDFDTQYF. The CDR3 DNA reads as TGTGCCAGCAGTACCCCCGACTTCGACACGCAGTATTTT.

The rearrangement joins TRBV24-1 to TRBJ2-1, with TRBD2 matching 7 bases. Trimming took 3 bases from V and 0 from J; bases not matched to a gene: 4. The CDR3 is 16 amino acids. CDR1 is KGHDR and CDR2 is SFDVKD in the germline V gene. CDR3 residues: CATSDASGSSYNEQFF. The DNA of the CDR3 is TGTGCCACCAGTGATGCTAGCGGTAGCTCCTACAATGAGCAGTTCTTC.

This clonotype is classed as medium-sized. This chain connects TRBV20-1 to TRBJ2-1; 7 bases are a match to TRBD2. With V trimmed by 5 bases and J by 0 bases, 7 bases remained unmatched. CDR3 length: 15 residues. Per the germline V gene, CDR1 is DFQATT and CDR2 is SNEGSKA (reference sequence). CDR3 nucleotides: TGCAGTGCTCTACCGGGGACTACCTCCTACAATGAGCAGTTCTTC. Its translation is CSALPGTTSYNEQFF.

CDR3 DNA: TGTGCCAGCAGCTTGGGTAATACAGGGGGCCATGAGCAGTTCTTC. It translates to CASSLGNTGGHEQFF. The chain has TRBV5-4 and TRBJ2-1, with 9 nucleotides matching TRBD1. J lost 8 bases, V lost 0 bases, and 6 bases had no gene match. The length of the CDR3 is 15 residues. Germline V gene sequence: CDR1 SGHNT, CDR2 YYREEE (reference sequence).

This clonotype was counted many times. The rearrangement links TRBV28 to TRBJ2-7; 9 positions match TRBD1. V lost 5 bases and J lost 5; bases outside the gene matches: 7. The CDR3 runs 14 residues. The germline V gene encodes CDR1 MDHEN and CDR2 SYDVKM. CDR3 residues: CASSASGTGHEQYF. The CDR3 DNA reads TGTGCCAGCAGTGCATCCGGGACAGGGCACGAGCAGTACTTC. Based on the CDR3 plus reference TRBV28 and TRBJ2-7, the full variable domain is DVKVTQSSRYLVKRTGEKVFLECVQDMDHENMFWYRQDPGLGLRLIYFSYDVKMKEKGDIPEGYSVSREKKERFSLILESASTNQTSMYLCASSASGTGHEQYFGPGTRLTVT.

The chain uses TRBV6-6 and TRBJ1-6; 9 bases fit TRBD1. This CDR3 spans 14 amino acids. The germline CDR1 and CDR2 sequences are MNHNY and SVGAGI (reference sequence). Trimming removed 8 bases from V and 6 bases from J; junction bases left unmatched: 5. CDR3 amino acids: CASGTGGFNSPLHF. CDR3 DNA: TGTGCCAGCGGTACAGGGGGCTTTAATTCACCCCTCCACTTT.

This clonotype was observed many times. The chain employs TRBV13 and TRBJ2-5, with D possibly TRBD2 on 6 matching bases. The germline V gene encodes CDR1 PRHDT and CDR2 FYEKMQ (reference sequence). This CDR3 has 14 residues. V lost 5 bases to trimming and J lost 0 bases, with 10 bases between them. The CDR3 bases are TGTGCCAGCAGCCCGCGGGACTACCAAGAGACCCAGTACTTC. This codes for CASSPRDYQETQYF.

Details on this clonotype: A much larger clone differs by one base, so this may be a read error. The final CDR3 position lacks the conserved phenylalanine or tryptophan, pointing to a likely read error. The chain carries TRBV6-2 or TRBV6-3 and TRBJ2-6, with TRBD1 identical over 7 bases. The CDR3 loop spans 14 amino acids. Unmatched junction bases numbered 1, after V lost 6 bases and J lost 2 bases. Germline V gene data show CDR1 as MNHEY and CDR2 as SVGEGT. This CDR3 reads CASRRGPGANVLTL. CDR3 in DNA: TGTGCCAGCAGGAGGGGGCCTGGGGCCAACGTCCTGACTCTC.

Ten or more counts support this clonotype. The chain has TRBV10-3 and TRBJ2-7; 9 bases fit TRBD1. V was clipped by 6 bases and J by 3 bases; unmatched bases: 3. Germline V gene lookup returns CDR1 ENHRY and CDR2 SYGVKD. The CDR3 covers 13 residues. CDR3 sequence: CAISGQGIYEQYF. The CDR3 region has the DNA TGTGCCATCAGCGGACAGGGGATCTACGAGCAGTACTTC.

This clonotype was counted many times. The CDR3 DNA reads as TGTGCTAGTGGTTTGACAGGGAAAAACATTCAGTACTTC. It is translated as CASGLTGKNIQYF. This rearrangement joins TRBV12-5 to TRBJ2-4; TRBD1 is a possible D gene (6 bases). Germline V CDR1 and CDR2: LGHNT, FRNRAP. The V and J ends lost 2 bases and 4 bases respectively, with 6 bases between them. The CDR3 totals 13 residues. The variable domain in full, with the rest retrieved from reference TRBV12-5 and TRBJ2-4, is DARVTQTPRHKVTEMGQEVTMRCQPILGHNTVFWYRQTMMQGLELLAYFRNRAPLDDSGMPKDRFSAEMPDATLATLKIQPSEPRDSAVYFCASGLTGKNIQYFGAGTRLSVL.

This clonotype was seen many times. The CDR3 DNA reads TGCAGTGCTAGGCGTCAGGTAACTAACAATGAGCAGTTCTTC. Encoded protein: CSARRQVTNNEQFF. The chain combines TRBV20-1 with TRBJ2-1; D is unresolved. CDR1 and CDR2 (germline): DFQATT, SNEGSKA (reference sequence). Trimming left V 3 bases short and J 5 bases short, with 14 bases between. This CDR3 comprises 14 residues.

A note on this clonotype: Because the CDR3's place on the DNA is in doubt, the DNA is left out and the CDR3 is given as listed by TCRdb. V is TRBV7-2 and J is TRBJ2-3; the table's D call TRBD1 went unverified against the DNA. The germline gives CDR1 SGHTA, CDR2 FQGNSA. The CDR3 has 24 amino acids, counting both end residues. This CDR3 is CASSFYICSANGLTALTSTDTQYF.

In this sample, this clonotype turned up many times. The chain carries TRBV20-1 and TRBJ1-5; TRBD1 is a possible D gene (5 bases). Trimming took off 3 bases at V and 10 bases at J, with 28 bases between the two ends. Germline lookup yields CDR1 DFQATT and CDR2 SNEGSKA (reference sequence). The CDR3 covers 17 residues. CDR3 in DNA: TGCAGTGCTAGTGGCAGGGTAGCCTTGGGTTACCTTCAACCCCAGCATTTT. Protein sequence: CSASGRVALGYLQPQHF.

This clonotype has a count of ten or more. The chain uses TRBV9 and TRBJ2-5, with 9 nucleotides matching TRBD2. With V trimmed by 0 bases and J by 6 bases, 9 bases remained unmatched. The length of the CDR3 is 16 residues. Germline loops: CDR1 SGDLS, CDR2 YYNGEE. CDR3 coding DNA: TGTGCCAGCAGCGTAGGTAGCGGGAGCGTCATAAAGACCCAGTACTTC. Translation: CASSVGSGSVIKTQYF.

The count of this clonotype is one. The rearrangement links TRBV3-1 to TRBJ2-7; 7 positions agree with TRBD2. CDR3 length: 12 amino acids. Germline lookup yields CDR1 LGHDT and CDR2 YNNKEL (reference sequence). J was trimmed by 3 bases and V by 4 bases; bases with no gene match: 0. The DNA of the CDR3 is TGTGCCAGCAGCCGGACTAGCTACGAGCAGTACTTC. It is translated as CASSRTSYEQYF.

As regards this clonotype: A much larger clone sits a single nucleotide away, making a read error possible. V is TRBV20-1 and J is TRBJ1-1; possible D gene TRBD1, 6 bases. Germline values: CDR1 DFQATT, CDR2 SNEGSKA (reference sequence). The CDR3 is made up of 12 amino acids. CDR3 sequence: CSVRGWDTEALF. The CDR3 DNA reads as TGCAGTGTCCGGGGGTGGGACACTGAAGCTCTCTTT.

This clonotype was counted many times. CDR3 sequence (DNA): TGTGCCAGCAGTGGGGGAAAAGGACTAGCGCCTTCCTACGAGCAGTACTTC. Translated: CASSGGKGLAPSYEQYF. The chain combines TRBV2 with TRBJ2-7, with 9 bases that match TRBD2. The CDR3 sequence is 17 residues long. Unmatched junction bases numbered 11, after V lost 4 bases and J lost 1 base. Germline assignment: CDR1 SNHLY and CDR2 FYNNEI.

This clonotype was picked up many times. This chain joins TRBV5-1 and TRBJ2-3; 8 bases align to TRBD2. V trimming: 0 bases; J trimming: 0 bases; junction bases outside the gene matches: 3. Germline CDR1 SGHRS, CDR2 YFSETQ. The CDR3 has 16 amino acids. CDR3 protein: CASSLALAGSTDTQYF. CDR3 nucleotide sequence: TGCGCCAGCAGCTTGGCCCTAGCGGGCAGCACAGATACGCAGTATTTT.